This T cell receptor beta chain originates from a study of OX40 agonist ivuxolimab in advanced cancers. Notes on the research overall: Ivuxolimab was a fully human IgG2 agonistic monoclonal antibody targeting the costimulatory receptor OX40 (CD134). Intravenous ivuxolimab was administered to patients every 2 weeks at six dose levels: 0.01, 0.1, 0.3, 1.5, 3 and 10 mg/kg. Of the approximately 50 dose-escalation patients, hepatocellular carcinoma was present in approximately 20, melanoma in around 15, renal cell carcinoma in 9 and head and neck cancer in 9. In the dose-escalation cohort, nearly 85% of patients were male, and the mean age was approximately 60 years with a range of about 20 to 80. Patients were allowed to have had prior anti-PD-1, anti-PD-L1 or anti-CTLA-4 therapy, and 40% of the dose-escalation patients had been treated with checkpoint inhibitors. Partial responses occurred in three dose-escalation patients, of whom one had hepatocellular carcinoma and two had cutaneous melanoma. Peripheral TCRbeta sequencing was intended to test whether TCR sequence diversity was altered and clonal T-cell expansion was caused by ivuxolimab. The paper covers the monotherapy dose-escalation part of the phase I ivuxolimab trial, which included N ≈ 54 patients. Study-level results and caveats: After ivuxolimab, expanded clones were on average more numerous among CD8+ T cells than among CD4+ T cells. Antigen specificity was not determined for the clonally expanded peripheral T cells. In the 0.1-3.0 mg/kg groups, partial responders were among the patients with the lowest normalized peripheral clonal expansion, particularly in CD8+ T cells. Low levels of normalized T-cell clonal expansion were also shown by some nonresponding patients. Clonal expansion of both CD4+ and CD8+ blood T cells was observed from baseline to week 6 at doses 0.1 to 3.0 mg/kg.

The trial excluded patients who had a history of autoimmune disease or who were on systemic immunosuppression. Peripheral blood for TCR sequencing was collected from all dose cohorts at baseline, on cycle 4 day 1, and on cycle 7 day 1. Samples were obtained from an open-label, multicenter, first-in-human phase I dose-escalation trial of ivuxolimab. Adults with locally advanced or metastatic melanoma, renal cell, hepatocellular, or head and neck squamous cell carcinoma were enrolled in the trial. Before TCR sequencing, CD4+ T cells and CD8+ T cells were sorted from peripheral blood as separate populations. As regards this clone: No antigen is known for it. Base qualities are missing; no much larger clone stands one base away.

Genomic DNA was isolated from the sorted cells so that the TCRbeta CDR3 region could be sequenced. The immunoSEQ Assay was used to sequence the TCRbeta CDR3 regions. This immuneACCESS table, as held by TCRdb, lists in-frame sequences with V and J called but not all clones. Of the missing ones, under half trace to an unresolved V gene in checked studies; the others have no known cause. The sample data list approximately 130,000 clones, and approximately 94% of these were observed just once. In total, the top ten clones hold under 1.3% of the sample. Taken from the germline V gene, the CDR1 and CDR2 loops are MNHEY and SVGAGI. V has 11 bases trimmed and J has 1 base trimmed; junction bases matching no gene number 6. The CDR3 spans 13 residues, from the cysteine through the phenylalanine. The kept DNA is CDR3 alone, 39 bases in frame from the first base.

The TCR comes from an adult with an advanced solid tumor such as melanoma, head and neck, liver or kidney cancer. The rearrangement joined TRBV6-5 to TRBJ1-1, and 8 junctional nucleotides match TRBD1. The sequencing used CD4+ or CD8+ T cells sorted from blood, collected in a trial of the OX40 agonist ivuxolimab. CDR3 loop: CAGMDRANTEAFF. The nucleotides read TGTGCCGGAATGGACAGGGCGAACACTGAAGCTTTCTTT.